These T cell receptor beta chains were read from a single sample in a study of blood T cell repertoires in COVID-19. The method was immunoSEQ multiplex PCR; TCRdb's version includes in-frame clones alone and lacks a portion of them. This repertoire shows fewer than 150,000 clones, more than 80% found once; its top ten account for 3.5% to 5%. Sequenced input: peripheral blood. The origin of the receptors is a human donor in a cohort sampled during active COVID-19. Both conserved end residues are part of each CDR3. The order of the fields is D gene, V gene, CDR3 length, J gene, clone size, CDR3 DNA, CDR3 protein. D genes are given only for firm matches. Some rows have no size entry. The others give once, few or many, or a class for an expanded clone.

>NA|TRBV7-9|15|TRBJ1-5|few
TGTGCCAGCAGCTCTACACAGGGTAGGGGGCAGCCCCAGCATTTT
CASSSTQGRGQPQHF
>NA|TRBV3-1/TRBV3-2|12|TRBJ2-5|NA
TGTGCCAGCAGCCGGGGAGAAGAGACCCAGTACTTC
CASSRGEETQYF
>NA|TRBV7-2|15|TRBJ1-5|few
TGTGCCAGCAGCCCGGACCTCGGGGGGGGTCAGCCCCAGCATTTT
CASSPDLGGGQPQHF
>NA|TRBV6-4|17|TRBJ2-2|few
TGTGCCAGCAGTGACTCCCCGGACATAGCGAACACCGGGGAGCTGTTTTTT
CASSDSPDIANTGELFF
>TRBD1|TRBV28|15|TRBJ1-1|NA
TGTGCCAGCAGTTTCGGGACAGGGAGGGACACTGAAGCTTTCTTT
CASSFGTGRDTEAFF
>NA|TRBV18|16|TRBJ2-1|NA
TGTGCCAGCTCACCGACGAGGGCGGTATCCCTCAATGAGCAGTTCTTC
CASSPTRAVSLNEQFF
>NA|TRBV5-1|12|TRBJ2-3|NA
TGCGCCAGCAGCGACACCGGAGATACGCAGTATTTT
CASSDTGDTQYF
>NA|TRBV30|14|TRBJ2-7|once
TGTGCCTGGAGTGTCGGCCTCAGGACCTACGAGCAGTACTTC
CAWSVGLRTYEQYF
>NA|TRBV6-5|14|TRBJ1-3|NA
TGTGCCAGCAGTTACTCGGCCAGGGGCGACACCATATATTTT
CASSYSARGDTIYF
>NA|TRBV4-2|18|TRBJ1-4|NA
TGTGCCAGCAGCCAAACGATCGGGGGGCGCGTTTCGGATGAAAAACTGTTTTTT
CASSQTIGGRVSDEKLFF
>TRBD2|TRBV11-3|16|TRBJ2-3|NA
TGTGCCAGCAGCCGAACCGTAGCGGGAGACGCAGATACGCAGTATTTT
CASSRTVAGDADTQYF
>NA|TRBV28|11|TRBJ2-5|NA
TGTGCCAGCAGCCTAAAAGAGACCCAGTACTTC
CASSLKETQYF
>NA|TRBV14|14|TRBJ1-2|NA
TGTGCCAGCAGCCCGGGTATAAGGAACTATGGCTACACCTTC
CASSPGIRNYGYTF
>NA|TRBV7-3|15|TRBJ2-2|many
TGTGCCAGCAGCTTAATGGGACAGAACACCGGGGAGCTGTTTTTT
CASSLMGQNTGELFF
>NA|TRBV9|15|TRBJ1-2|once
TGTGCCAGCAGCCCTAATCTCCGGAGGGCTCGGGGCTACACCTTC
CASSPNLRRARGYTF
>TRBD2|TRBV5-4|14|TRBJ2-1|NA
TGTGCCAGCCGTGGACTAGCCCCCTACAATGAGCAGTTCTTC
CASRGLAPYNEQFF
>TRBD1|TRBV29-1|14|TRBJ2-3|NA
TGCAGCGTTGAAGATCTAGGACAGGGGAATACGCAGTATTTT
CSVEDLGQGNTQYF
>NA|TRBV2|16|TRBJ2-3|NA
TGTGCCAGCAGTGTTGGCAGGCCCCTTAGCACAGATACGCAGTATTTT
CASSVGRPLSTDTQYF
>NA|TRBV25-1|15|TRBJ1-4|once
TGTGCCAGCAGTGATTATAAGGGGGAAGGAGAAAAACTGTTTTTT
CASSDYKGEGEKLFF
>NA|TRBV5-6|13|TRBJ1-5|NA
TGTGCCAGCAGCTTGCAGGGGAATCAGCCCCAGCATTTT
CASSLQGNQPQHF
>NA|TRBV7-9|14|TRBJ1-2|once
TGTGCCAGCAGCCGCCTACAGGGATGGTATGGCTACACCTTC
CASSRLQGWYGYTF
>TRBD2|TRBV4-3|15|TRBJ2-1|NA
TGCGCCAGCAGCCACCAGCGGGAGCTTCGCAATGAGCAGTTCTTC
CASSHQRELRNEQFF
>NA|TRBV7-2|13|TRBJ2-3|once
TGTGCCAGCACCCCATCCCCCCCAGATACGCAGTATTTT
CASTPSPPDTQYF
>TRBD1|TRBV15|15|TRBJ2-7|NA
TGTGCCACCAGCAGAGTCGGTCAGGGGGTAAGCGAGCAGTACTTC
CATSRVGQGVSEQYF
>NA|TRBV5-1|14|TRBJ2-1|NA
TGCGCCAGCAGCCCTGAACCAGCGGTGAATGAGCAGTTCTTC
CASSPEPAVNEQFF
>NA|TRBV13|16|TRBJ2-3|NA
TGTGCCAGCAGCTTAGGCCTTCTTAGGGGGACAGATACGCAGTATTTT
CASSLGLLRGTDTQYF
>TRBD2|TRBV5-1|15|TRBJ2-3|NA
TGCGCCAGCAGCGTTACTAGCGGGGGGGTAGGTGCGCAGTATTTT
CASSVTSGGVGAQYF
>TRBD1|TRBV7-9|14|TRBJ1-1|once
TGTGCCAGCAGCCCGGACAGGGAGTGGACTGAAGCTTTCTTT
CASSPDREWTEAFF
>TRBD2|TRBV19|15|TRBJ2-3|NA
TGTGCCAGTAGTGAGGGCGGGGGTCGCACAGATACGCAGTATTTT
CASSEGGGRTDTQYF
>TRBD2|TRBV10-3|16|TRBJ2-3|NA
TGTGCCATCAGTGACCGGACTAGCGCCCTCACAGATACGCAGTATTTT
CAISDRTSALTDTQYF
>NA|TRBV15|12|TRBJ2-3|NA
TGTGCCACCAGCACCCCAACGGGTACGCAGTATTTT
CATSTPTGTQYF
>NA|TRBV7-3|13|TRBJ2-3|NA
TGTGCCAGCAGTCCCGGGGGGACAGGAGTCCCGTATTTT
CASSPGGTGVPYF
>TRBD2|TRBV5-1|14|TRBJ2-7|few
TGCGCCAGCACCCCGGGGATGGGAGGGCACGAGCAGTACTTC
CASTPGMGGHEQYF
>TRBD1|TRBV5-5|16|TRBJ1-2|NA
TGTGCCAGCAGCCCTCAACCGACAGGGACCAACTATGGCTACACCTTC
CASSPQPTGTNYGYTF
>NA|TRBV5-1|11|TRBJ1-1|NA
TGCGCCAGCACCGGCGGGGGGGAAGCTTTCTTT
CASTGGGEAFF
>TRBD1|TRBV11-3|17|TRBJ2-5|NA
TGTGCCAGCAGCTCGAAGACCGGGACAGGGCGTGTGTCGACCCAGTACTTC
CASSSKTGTGRVSTQYF
>NA|TRBV5-5|15|TRBJ2-5|few
TGTGCCAGCAGCTTGGAGGACAGACGACAAGAGACCCAGTACTTC
CASSLEDRRQETQYF
>TRBD1|TRBV7-7|15|TRBJ2-7|NA
TGTGCTAGCAGCCCGGGACAGGGGATCGCCTACGAGCAGTACTTC
CASSPGQGIAYEQYF
>TRBD1|TRBV4-3|15|TRBJ1-1|NA
TGCGCCAGCAGCCAGGTCACAGGGGGGAACACTGAAGCTTTCTTT
CASSQVTGGNTEAFF
>NA|TRBV5-1|14|TRBJ1-2|NA
TGCGCCAGCACCGAGCCGGGGGGGGTCGGCGCCTACACCTTC
CASTEPGGVGAYTF
>TRBD2|TRBV14|15|TRBJ2-7|NA
TGTGCCAGCAGCCAAGGGATTTCGGGGAGGGACGAGCAGTACTTC
CASSQGISGRDEQYF
>NA|TRBV6-5|13|TRBJ2-2|NA
TGTGCCGGGGGGATTTCGAACACCGGGGAGCTGTTTTTT
CAGGISNTGELFF
>NA|TRBV30|13|TRBJ1-4|NA
TGTGCCTGGAGGGGATCCTCAGGGGAAAAACTGTTTTTT
CAWRGSSGEKLFF
>NA|TRBV5-1|13|TRBJ2-7|NA
TGCGCCAGCAGCTTGGGGGAGGACTACGAGCAGTACTTC
CASSLGEDYEQYF
>TRBD1|TRBV19|15|TRBJ2-5|NA
TGTGCCAGTAGTATTCCCGGACAGGGGTCAGAGACCCAGTACTTC
CASSIPGQGSETQYF
>NA|TRBV28|13|TRBJ1-6|NA
TGTGCCAGCAGTTGGTTGGCAAACTCACCCCTCCACTTT
CASSWLANSPLHF
>NA|TRBV19|15|TRBJ2-1|NA
TGTGCCAGTAGTATCGGTATTAGCTCCTACAATGAGCAGTTCTTC
CASSIGISSYNEQFF
>TRBD1|TRBV9|12|TRBJ1-1|NA
TGTGCCAGCCAGGGGGCGTACACTGAAGCTTTCTTT
CASQGAYTEAFF
>NA|TRBV7-2|13|TRBJ1-2|NA
TGTGCCAGCAGCTTAGCAGGGGTGTATGGCTACACCTTC
CASSLAGVYGYTF
>NA|TRBV2|14|TRBJ2-5|NA
TGTGCCAGCACCCCAGCCAGGGGCGAAGAGACCCAGTACTTC
CASTPARGEETQYF
>NA|TRBV5-8|15|TRBJ2-5|NA
TGTGCCAGCACCCCCGGGGGTGCAGGGGGAGAGACCCAGTACTTC
CASTPGGAGGETQYF
>NA|TRBV7-2|13|TRBJ1-1|NA
TGTGCCAGCAGCTGGAAGGAGGGCACTGAAGCTTTCTTT
CASSWKEGTEAFF
>NA|TRBV29-1|16|TRBJ2-6|once
TGCAGCGTTGAAAACGCGGGGATCTCTGGGGCCAACGTCCTGACTTTC
CSVENAGISGANVLTF
>TRBD2|TRBV4-3|15|TRBJ2-3|few
TGCGCCCGCAGCCACGGGAGGGGGGGGGCGGATACGCAGTATTTT
CARSHGRGGADTQYF
>NA|TRBV18|15|TRBJ2-4|once
TGTGCCAGCTCACCGGACCAGGGTCCCAAAAACATTCAGTACTTC
CASSPDQGPKNIQYF